A selection of T cell receptor beta chains follows, all from one sample in a study of blood T cell repertoires in COVID-19. Assay used: immunoSEQ multiplex PCR; TCRdb lists only in-frame clones, some missing. The sample includes fewer than 300,000 clones, roughly 91% seen only once; the top ten take roughly 10%. The sample was PBMCs or T cells enriched from blood (not recorded which). The receptor source for this set is a man in his forties or fifties who had recovered from COVID-19. Each CDR3 is given with its conserved first and last residue. D genes are given only for firm matches. Expanded clones are given a class, and other clones once, few, many or no size at all.

>TRBJ2-2|-|-|TRBV9
CASSVAPGKNTGELFF
TGTGCCAGCAGCGTAGCTCCCGGGAAGAACACCGGGGAGCTGTTTTTT
>TRBJ1-5|-|-|TRBV7-2
CASSLEGLSNQPQHF
TGTGCCAGCAGCTTAGAGGGACTGAGCAATCAGCCCCAGCATTTT
>TRBJ1-1|-|-|TRBV4-3
CASSQEQRNTEAFF
TGCGCCAGCAGCCAAGAACAGAGGAACACTGAAGCTTTCTTT
>TRBJ1-2|-|TRBD1|TRBV27
CASSPNRQGAQGF
TGTGCCAGCAGTCCTAATAGACAGGGGGCGCAGGGCTTC
>TRBJ1-1|-|-|TRBV6-5
CASSSFRGGTEAFF
TGTGCCAGCAGTTCTTTCAGGGGCGGAACTGAAGCTTTCTTT
>TRBJ2-7|-|TRBD1|TRBV7-9
CASSLAPGTGSYEQYF
TGTGCCAGCAGCTTAGCCCCCGGGACAGGAAGCTACGAGCAGTACTTC
>TRBJ1-3|-|-|TRBV5-1
CASSLTYDSGNTIYF
TGCGCCAGCAGCTTGACTTACGACTCTGGAAACACCATATATTTT
>TRBJ2-5|-|TRBD2|TRBV11-3
CASSLAGGGLAGVVETQYF
TGTGCCAGCAGCTTGGCAGGGGGAGGACTAGCGGGAGTTGTGGAGACCCAGTACTTC
>TRBJ1-1|-|TRBD1|TRBV6-5
CASRSGGNTEAFF
TGTGCCAGCAGGTCAGGGGGGAACACTGAAGCTTTCTTT
>TRBJ1-2|-|-|TRBV5-5
CASSLGGLAYGYTF
TGTGCCAGCAGCTTGGGGGGGCTGGCCTATGGCTACACCTTC
>TRBJ1-1|-|-|TRBV11-2
CASSLEVNTEAFF
TGTGCCAGCAGCCTCGAGGTAAACACTGAAGCTTTCTTT
>TRBJ1-5|-|-|TRBV3-1/TRBV3-2
CASSQVYNQPQHF
TGTGCCAGCAGCCAAGTTTACAATCAGCCCCAGCATTTT
>TRBJ2-3|-|-|TRBV6-5
CAASGSTDTQYF
TGTGCCGCGTCGGGGAGCACAGATACGCAGTATTTT
>TRBJ2-5|once|TRBD2|TRBV3-1/TRBV3-2
CASSQGVGLAGFGETQYF
TGTGCCAGCAGCCAAGGTGTGGGACTAGCGGGATTCGGAGAGACCCAGTACTTC
>TRBJ1-1|once|-|TRBV6-1
CASSEQVRVTEAFF
TGTGCCAGCAGTGAACAGGTCAGGGTCACTGAAGCTTTCTTT
>TRBJ2-5|-|TRBD1|TRBV19
CASSHRGLGETQYF
TGTGCCAGTAGTCATAGGGGGCTAGGAGAGACCCAGTACTTC
>TRBJ2-7|-|TRBD2|TRBV7-6
CASSLGTSGGYEQYF
TGTGCCAGCAGCTTAGGGACTAGCGGGGGGTACGAGCAGTACTTC
>TRBJ2-1|-|TRBD2|TRBV6-5
CASSYRLAGLTEQFF
TGTGCCAGCAGTTACAGACTAGCGGGGCTTACTGAGCAGTTCTTC
>TRBJ1-4|-|-|TRBV13
CASSSQTGGLVDEKLFF
TGTGCCAGCAGCTCCCAGACCGGGGGGTTAGTTGATGAAAAACTGTTTTTT
>TRBJ2-4|-|-|TRBV12-5
CASGLVHGATLAKNIQYF
TGTGCTAGTGGTTTGGTACATGGGGCAACCCTAGCCAAAAACATTCAGTACTTC
>TRBJ1-5|few|TRBD1|TRBV7-2
CASSLQEGQGHQPQHF
TGTGCCAGCAGCTTACAGGAGGGACAGGGCCATCAGCCCCAGCATTTT
>TRBJ1-3|once|-|TRBV28
CASSLYASSGNTIYF
TGTGCCAGCAGTTTATACGCCAGCTCTGGAAACACCATATATTTT
>TRBJ1-4|-|-|TRBV4-1
CASRSSRAANEKLFF
TGCGCCAGCAGATCCTCCAGGGCGGCTAATGAAAAACTGTTTTTT
>TRBJ1-5|-|TRBD1|TRBV7-9
CASSDGQGLADQPQHF
TGTGCCAGCAGCGACGGACAGGGGTTAGCCGATCAGCCCCAGCATTTT
>TRBJ1-5|-|TRBD1|TRBV5-1
CASSSTGVGNQPQHF
TGCGCCAGCAGCTCGACAGGGGTCGGCAATCAGCCCCAGCATTTT
>TRBJ2-7|-|TRBD1|TRBV5-8
CASSWETGGREQYF
TGTGCCAGCAGCTGGGAGACAGGGGGACGCGAGCAGTACTTC
>TRBJ1-3|-|-|TRBV9
CASSVNTGGVGNTIYF
TGTGCCAGCAGCGTAAACACCGGGGGAGTTGGAAACACCATATATTTT
>TRBJ2-5|once|TRBD1|TRBV11-2
CASSPGQGRETQYF
TGTGCCAGCAGCCCTGGACAGGGGAGAGAGACCCAGTACTTC
>TRBJ2-7|few|-|TRBV6-1
CASSEQRGSYEQYF
TGTGCCAGCAGTGAACAAAGGGGCTCCTACGAGCAGTACTTC
>TRBJ1-4|-|TRBD1|TRBV9
CASSVVGQRNEKLFF
TGTGCCAGCAGCGTAGTGGGACAGAGGAATGAAAAACTGTTTTTT
>TRBJ2-7|-|TRBD1|TRBV6-5
CASRGTGPEQYF
TGTGCCAGCAGGGGGACAGGGCCCGAGCAGTACTTC
>TRBJ2-7|-|TRBD2|TRBV3-1/TRBV3-2
CASSRRSGGEQYF
TGTGCCAGCAGCCGAAGATCGGGGGGGGAGCAGTACTTC
>TRBJ2-7|-|-|TRBV11-2
CASSPRLSSYEQYF
TGTGCCAGCAGCCCGCGACTGAGCTCCTACGAGCAGTACTTC
>TRBJ2-7|-|-|TRBV14
CASSQEGTAYEQYF
TGTGCCAGCAGCCAAGAGGGCACAGCCTACGAGCAGTACTTC
>TRBJ1-6|-|-|TRBV11-1
CASSLRGNNSPLHF
TGTGCCAGCAGCTTACGGGGAAATAATTCACCCCTCCACTTT
>TRBJ2-1|-|-|TRBV19
CASIGTGSYNEQFF
TGTGCCAGTATCGGGACTGGGTCCTACAATGAGCAGTTCTTC
>TRBJ1-1|-|-|TRBV7-8
CASSRTRGTEAFF
TGTGCCAGCAGCCGGACCAGGGGCACTGAAGCTTTCTTT
>TRBJ2-7|-|-|TRBV21-1
CASSPDRGMCEQYF
TGTGCCAGCAGCCCGGACAGGGGGATGTGCGAGCAGTACTTC
>TRBJ1-5|-|-|TRBV5-1
CASSLGDARNQPQHF
TGCGCCAGCAGCTTGGGTGACGCCAGGAATCAGCCCCAGCATTTT
>TRBJ2-7|-|-|TRBV30
CACLHPGSYEQYF
TGTGCCTGTCTTCACCCAGGGTCTTACGAGCAGTACTTC
>TRBJ2-7|-|TRBD1|TRBV5-4
CASSATGVNAYEQYF
TGTGCCAGCAGCGCCACAGGGGTGAATGCCTACGAGCAGTACTTC
>TRBJ2-7|-|-|TRBV15
CATSGRLTYEQYF
TGTGCCACCAGCGGAAGACTGACCTACGAGCAGTACTTC
>TRBJ2-4|-|TRBD2|TRBV5-1
CASSTWTSGWPLLYF
TGCGCCAGCAGCACCTGGACTAGCGGGTGGCCATTGTTGTACTTC
>TRBJ2-1|once|TRBD2|TRBV7-3
CASSWTSGDNEQFF
TGTGCCAGCAGCTGGACTAGCGGCGACAATGAGCAGTTCTTC
>TRBJ2-5|-|-|TRBV27
CGGETQYF
TGTGGAGGAGAGACCCAGTACTTC
>TRBJ2-1|-|-|TRBV9
CASSVPGTRGSYNEQFF
TGTGCCAGCAGCGTCCCCGGGACTCGAGGCTCCTACAATGAGCAGTTCTTC
>TRBJ2-1|-|-|TRBV7-2
CASSPQRGVEAYNEQFF
TGTGCCAGCAGTCCTCAACGAGGAGTGGAGGCCTACAATGAGCAGTTCTTC
>TRBJ2-7|-|-|TRBV3-1/TRBV3-2
CASSQDPPRAGVSYEQYF
TGTGCCAGCAGCCAAGATCCACCTCGGGCAGGGGTCAGCTACGAGCAGTACTTC
>TRBJ1-1|-|TRBD1|TRBV7-9
CASTGQGASEAFF
TGTGCCAGCACGGGACAGGGGGCGTCTGAAGCTTTCTTT
>TRBJ2-5|-|TRBD1|TRBV27
CASSPRDRRLQETQYF
TGTGCCAGCAGCCCCAGGGACAGAAGACTCCAAGAGACCCAGTACTTC
>TRBJ1-2|-|TRBD1|TRBV9
CASSGQGALGYTF
TGTGCCAGCAGCGGACAGGGGGCGCTTGGCTACACCTTC
>TRBJ2-7|-|-|TRBV6-5
CASNGGSGYEQYF
TGTGCCAGCAACGGCGGGTCGGGTTACGAGCAGTACTTC